The T cell receptor beta chain under discussion was sequenced for a study of cytomegalovirus exposure and HLA in healthy donors. The V and J ends lost 1 base and 7 bases respectively, with 12 bases between them. Per germline, CDR1 SGHNT and CDR2 YYREEE (reference sequence). The CDR3 is made up of 13 amino acids. Researchers ran the PCR with 60 Vbeta and 13 Jbeta primers. The protocol was immunoSEQ multiplex PCR, while the TCRdb copy is restricted to in-frame clones and leaves out a portion. The sample has around 87,000 clones; approximately 81% are singletons. The sequence was collected from a girl aged 2 to 10 in good health and CMV-seropositive. The rearrangement joins TRBV5-4 to TRBJ2-7; the D gene is possibly TRBD2 (6 bases). The sample comprised PBMCs. The CDR3: CASSLPGSGEQYF. The CDR3 region has the DNA TGTGCCAGCAGCTTGCCCGGGAGTGGGGAGCAGTACTTC.